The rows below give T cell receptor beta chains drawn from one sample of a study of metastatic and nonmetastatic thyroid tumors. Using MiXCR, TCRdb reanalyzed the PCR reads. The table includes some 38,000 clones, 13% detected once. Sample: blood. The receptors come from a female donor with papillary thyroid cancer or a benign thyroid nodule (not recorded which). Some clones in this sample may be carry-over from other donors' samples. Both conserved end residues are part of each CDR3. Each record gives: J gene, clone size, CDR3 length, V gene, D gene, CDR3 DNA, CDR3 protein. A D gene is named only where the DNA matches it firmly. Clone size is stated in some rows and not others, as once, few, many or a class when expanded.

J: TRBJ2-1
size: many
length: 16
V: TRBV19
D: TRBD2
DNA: TGTGCCAGTAAAATGGGGACTAGCGGGACGGGTAATGAGCAGTTCTTC
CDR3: CASKMGTSGTGNEQFF

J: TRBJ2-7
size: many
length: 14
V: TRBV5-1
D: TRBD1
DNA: TGCGCCAGCAGCTTCGACAGGGGACCCTACGAGCAGTACTTC
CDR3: CASSFDRGPYEQYF

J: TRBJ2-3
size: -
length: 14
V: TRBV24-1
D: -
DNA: TGTGCCACGCGAAGCCAATCCCCCACAGATACGCAGTATTTT
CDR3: CATRSQSPTDTQYF

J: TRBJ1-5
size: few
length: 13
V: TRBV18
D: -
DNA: TGTGCCAGCTCACCAGAGAGAATACAGCCCCAGCATTTT
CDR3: CASSPERIQPQHF

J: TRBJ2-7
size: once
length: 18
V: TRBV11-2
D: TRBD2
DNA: TGTGCCAGCAGCTCTTTTATTTTGGGGAGGGGAGCTCCCTACGAGCAGTACTTC
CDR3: CASSSFILGRGAPYEQYF

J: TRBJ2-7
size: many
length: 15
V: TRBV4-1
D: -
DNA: TGCGCCAGCAGCCGAGACTCAACAAGGGCGGGGGAGCAGTACTTC
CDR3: CASSRDSTRAGEQYF

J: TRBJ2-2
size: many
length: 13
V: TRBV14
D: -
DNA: TGTGCCAGCAGGGGTCTGAACACCGGGGAGCTGTTTTTT
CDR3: CASRGLNTGELFF

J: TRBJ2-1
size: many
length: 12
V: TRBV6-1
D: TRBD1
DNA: TGTGCCACTCGGACAGGCGTTAATGGGCAGTTCTTC
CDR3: CATRTGVNGQFF

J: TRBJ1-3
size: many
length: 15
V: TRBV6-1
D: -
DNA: TGTGCCAGCAGTTCCCCTAGGGGAGCTGGAAACACCATATATTTT
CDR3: CASSSPRGAGNTIYF

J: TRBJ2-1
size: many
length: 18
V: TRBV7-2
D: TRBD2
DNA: TGTGCCAGCAGCCTTAGGCTGGGGCTAGCGGGAGTAAACAATGAGCAGTTCTTC
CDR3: CASSLRLGLAGVNNEQFF

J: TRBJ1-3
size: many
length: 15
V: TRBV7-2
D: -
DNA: TGTGCCAGCAGCTTAGGACCAGCGTCTGGAAACACCATATATTTT
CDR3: CASSLGPASGNTIYF

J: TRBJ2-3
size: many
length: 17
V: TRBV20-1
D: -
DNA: TGCAGTGCCATCCTTGTATTGAGGGGCTCTAGCACAGATACGCAGTATTTT
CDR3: CSAILVLRGSSTDTQYF

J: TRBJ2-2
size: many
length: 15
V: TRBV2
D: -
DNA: TGTGCCAGCACCCAAGCGGGCAGGGGAGCCGGGGAGCTGTTTTTT
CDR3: CASTQAGRGAGELFF

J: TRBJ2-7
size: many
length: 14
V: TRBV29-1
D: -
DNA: TGCAGCGTTGAAGAAGGGGGGGCAGACGGCGAGCAGTACTTC
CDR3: CSVEEGGADGEQYF

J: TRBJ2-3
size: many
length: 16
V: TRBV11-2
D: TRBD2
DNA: TGTGCCAGCAGCTCTCTAGCGGGACTCAGCACAGATACGCAGTATTTT
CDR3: CASSSLAGLSTDTQYF

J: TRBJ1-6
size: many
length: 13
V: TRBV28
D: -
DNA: TGTGCCAGCATGAAAACAGGGTCCTCACCCCTCCACTTT
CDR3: CASMKTGSSPLHF

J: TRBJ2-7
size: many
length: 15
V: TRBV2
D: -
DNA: TGTGCCAGCAGTGGGGGGGTGGACGGCTCCTACGAGCAGTACTTC
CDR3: CASSGGVDGSYEQYF

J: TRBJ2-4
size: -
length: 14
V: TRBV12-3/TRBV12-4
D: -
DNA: TGTGCCAGCAGTTTAGGCGGGCTCAAAAACATTCAGTACTTC
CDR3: CASSLGGLKNIQYF

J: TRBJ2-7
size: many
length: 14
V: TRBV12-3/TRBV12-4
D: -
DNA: TGTGCCACCCAGGACTACTATAACTCCTACGAGCAGTACTTC
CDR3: CATQDYYNSYEQYF

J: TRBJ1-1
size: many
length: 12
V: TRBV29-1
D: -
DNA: TGCAGCGCCCAGGTAGGGGGGGCGGGAGCTTTCTTT
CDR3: CSAQVGGAGAFF

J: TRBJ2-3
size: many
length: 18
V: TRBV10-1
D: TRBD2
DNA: TGCGCCAGCTATCCGGGACTAGCGGAGCGAAGGGGCACAGATACGCAGTATTTT
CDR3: CASYPGLAERRGTDTQYF

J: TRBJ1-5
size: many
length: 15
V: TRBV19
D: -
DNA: TGTGCCAGTAGTATCGGTAGGGGAGGGGATCAGCCCCAGCATTTT
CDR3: CASSIGRGGDQPQHF

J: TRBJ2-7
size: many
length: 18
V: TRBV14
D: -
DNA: TGTGCCAGCAGCCAAAGAGAGATCAGGGGACCATTCAATTACGAGCAGTACTTC
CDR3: CASSQREIRGPFNYEQYF